A selection of T cell receptor beta chains follows, all from one sample in a study of spatial heterogeneity in lung cancer. TCRdb independently ran MiXCR on the 5' RACE reads; one entry per CDR3 protein. The repertoire holds 70,000 to 90,000 distinct CDR3 sequences, less than 15% seen once, with 7.2% in the top ten. The sequences come from PBMCs, collected at surgery. These receptors came from a male donor with early-stage non-small cell lung cancer. The CDR3 runs from the conserved cysteine through the conserved F or W. D genes are given only for firm matches. Part of the rows lack a size; the others show once, few, many or a class for expanded clones.

d_call	v_call	clone_size	j_call	cdr3_nt	cdr3_aa
-	TRBV2	few	TRBJ1-2	TGTGCCAGCGATGAGGAGGACTATGGCTACACCTTC	CASDEEDYGYTF
-	TRBV20-1	many	TRBJ1-1	TGCAGTGCTTCTCTGGGCCACATGAACACTGAAGCTTTCTTT	CSASLGHMNTEAFF
TRBD2	TRBV30	many	TRBJ2-7	TGTGCCTGGAGTCCAATTGCGGGGGGTACTACCTACGAGCAGTACTTC	CAWSPIAGGTTYEQYF
TRBD2	TRBV14	-	TRBJ2-7	TGTGCCAGCAGCCACCGTCGCGGGAGGGCCCACGAGCAGTACTTC	CASSHRRGRAHEQYF
-	TRBV6-5	-	TRBJ1-5	TGTGCCAGCACCCCGGGGGGACAACATAGCAATCAGCCCCAGCATTTT	CASTPGGQHSNQPQHF
-	TRBV19	few	TRBJ1-2	TGTGCCAGTAGTATCCGCACCACATATGACTATGGCTACACCTTC	CASSIRTTYDYGYTF
-	TRBV10-3	-	TRBJ1-5	TGTGCCATCAGTGAGTTACAGGGTTTCAATCAGCCCCAGCATTTT	CAISELQGFNQPQHF
-	TRBV7-9	many	TRBJ1-2	TGTGCCAGCAGCTTAGGGGCAGGGAATGGCTACACCTTC	CASSLGAGNGYTF
-	TRBV6-4	many	TRBJ2-3	TGTGCCAGCAGTGTGGTAGCAGGCACAGATACGCAGTATTTT	CASSVVAGTDTQYF
TRBD1	TRBV30	-	TRBJ2-6	TGTGCCTGGAGTGAACCGGGACAGAGAGGCTCTGGGGCCAACGTCCTGACTTTC	CAWSEPGQRGSGANVLTF
-	TRBV21-1	many	TRBJ2-1	TGTGCCAGCAGCAAATCACCGGGACAGTGCTACAATGAGCAGTTCTTC	CASSKSPGQCYNEQFF
-	TRBV6-4	-	TRBJ1-1	TGTGCCAGCGCCATGGAGGTTGACACTGAAGCTTTCTTT	CASAMEVDTEAFF
-	TRBV7-9	-	TRBJ2-7	TGTGCCAGCAGCCCCGGAGCCTACGAGCAGTACTTC	CASSPGAYEQYF
-	TRBV7-9	many	TRBJ2-7	TGTGCCAGCAGCTTAGGCCTGGGGGAGCAGTACTTC	CASSLGLGEQYF
TRBD1	TRBV15	-	TRBJ2-7	TGTGCCACCAGCCCCGGGACAGGGATATTAATGAAGTACTTC	CATSPGTGILMKYF
-	TRBV5-1	few	TRBJ2-3	TGCGCCAGCAGCTTTCGGACGGGAAGTTCAGATACGCAGTATTTT	CASSFRTGSSDTQYF
TRBD1	TRBV29-1	many	TRBJ1-2	TGCAGCGTTCTCGGTCGGACAGGGCGATCTGGCTACACCTTC	CSVLGRTGRSGYTF
TRBD1	TRBV5-1	few	TRBJ1-2	TGCGCCAGCAGCCACGGACAGGGGGCGATTGGCTACACCTTC	CASSHGQGAIGYTF
-	TRBV19	-	TRBJ1-5	TGTGCCAGTACCCAGCTGGGGATGCAGCCCCAGCATTTT	CASTQLGMQPQHF
-	TRBV12-3/TRBV12-4	-	TRBJ2-7	TGTGCCAGCAGTTTCTTTGGTCGACAGCAGGAGCAGTACTTC	CASSFFGRQQEQYF
-	TRBV6-2/TRBV6-3	-	TRBJ1-3	TGTGCCAGCAACCCAAGGACATCTGGAAACACCATACATTTT	CASNPRTSGNTIHF
TRBD1	TRBV6-5	once	TRBJ2-5	TGTGCCAGCAGATTCGGACAGGGGGGGACCCAGTACTTC	CASRFGQGGTQYF
-	TRBV18	many	TRBJ1-1	TGTGCCAGCTCACCATTATCCGAGAACACTGAAGCTTTCTTT	CASSPLSENTEAFF
TRBD2	TRBV6-6	-	TRBJ2-5	TGTGCCAGCAGTCGCGGGGGGTGGTCAGAGACCCAGTACTTC	CASSRGGWSETQYF
-	TRBV5-1	many	TRBJ1-2	TGCGCCAGCAGCTTAGGACAGTCCTCTGGCTACACCTTC	CASSLGQSSGYTF
-	TRBV19	few	TRBJ1-1	TGTGCCAGTAGTATAGATCCCGCGACTGAAGCTTTCTTT	CASSIDPATEAFF
-	TRBV14	many	TRBJ2-5	TGTGCCAGCAGCCAATCACTAGCAGAGACCCAGTACTTC	CASSQSLAETQYF
TRBD2	TRBV24-1	many	TRBJ2-1	TGTGCCACCAGTGGGACTACTAGCGTTTGGCCCTACAATGAGCAGTTCTTC	CATSGTTSVWPYNEQFF
-	TRBV27	few	TRBJ2-7	TGTGCCAGCAGTTCCGACTACCCGATTTCCTTCTACGAGCAGTACTTC	CASSSDYPISFYEQYF
-	TRBV18	-	TRBJ2-3	TGTGCCAGCTCACCCTCGGACGGCACAGATACGCAGTATTTT	CASSPSDGTDTQYF
-	TRBV5-4	-	TRBJ2-2	TGTGCCAGCAGCTCACTGGCCTTCGGGGAGCTGTTTTTT	CASSSLAFGELFF
-	TRBV27	-	TRBJ2-7	TGTGCCACAAGATCCCCCTCCTACGAGCAGTACTTC	CATRSPSYEQYF
-	TRBV3-1	-	TRBJ1-1	TGTGCCAGCAGTTACGAGATGAACACTGAAGCTTTCTTT	CASSYEMNTEAFF
-	TRBV12-3/TRBV12-4	-	TRBJ2-2	TGTGCCAGTGGACAAAACACCGGGGAGCTGTTTTTT	CASGQNTGELFF
-	TRBV24-1	many	TRBJ2-1	TGTGCCACCAGTGACCCAAACAATGAGCAGTTCTTC	CATSDPNNEQFF
-	TRBV9	many	TRBJ1-1	TGTGCCAGCACACGGGACGGATGGATGAACACTGAAGCTTTCTTT	CASTRDGWMNTEAFF
-	TRBV12-3/TRBV12-4	few	TRBJ1-2	TGTGCCAGCAGTTTAAGTACGGGCAGTAGCTACACCTTC	CASSLSTGSSYTF
-	TRBV5-1	many	TRBJ2-1	TGCGCCAGCAGCCGGCTGATCGGGAATGAGCAGTTCTTC	CASSRLIGNEQFF
-	TRBV29-1	-	TRBJ2-1	TGCAGCGTTGAATTTGGAAAAGTTCGGTTCTTC	CSVEFGKVRFF
-	TRBV27	many	TRBJ2-7	TGTGCCAGCAGTTATAGGGACGAGCAGTACTTC	CASSYRDEQYF
-	TRBV20-1	-	TRBJ1-5	TGCAGTGCTCCGGACCCTGGGAGCAATCAGCCCCAGCATTTT	CSAPDPGSNQPQHF
-	TRBV19	-	TRBJ1-4	TGTGCCAGTAGTATAGGGTGGAATGAAAAACTGTTTTTT	CASSIGWNEKLFF
-	TRBV7-9	-	TRBJ2-1	TGTGCCAGCAGCTTATTACCCGGGGGCGGTCGAAGCTCCTACAATGAGCAGTTCTTC	CASSLLPGGGRSSYNEQFF
TRBD1	TRBV12-3/TRBV12-4	-	TRBJ2-7	TGTGCCAGCAGTTTTTCCTCCGGGACAGGCGAGCAGTACTTC	CASSFSSGTGEQYF
TRBD1	TRBV5-4	many	TRBJ2-7	TGTGCCAGCAGCTTGCGACGGGACAGGGCCCACGAGCAGTACTTC	CASSLRRDRAHEQYF
-	TRBV2	many	TRBJ2-4	TGTGCCAGCAGTGAACCGGGTAGAATCTATCAGTACTTC	CASSEPGRIYQYF
-	TRBV5-4	many	TRBJ2-2	TGTGCCAGCAGCTCCGGATCCGGGGAGCTGTTTTTT	CASSSGSGELFF
-	TRBV5-5	many	TRBJ2-7	TGTGCCAGCAGCTTGGAGTGGAGCTCCTACGAGCAGTACTTC	CASSLEWSSYEQYF
-	TRBV19	-	TRBJ1-5	TGTGCCAGTAACCCGAACAGGATTAGCAATCAGCCCCAGCATTTT	CASNPNRISNQPQHF
-	TRBV3-1	-	TRBJ2-7	TGTGCCAGCAGCCCCCTGACGGGAGAGCGCTACGAGCAGTACTTC	CASSPLTGERYEQYF
-	TRBV11-3	-	TRBJ2-2	TGTGCCAGCAGCTTCGACAGCCCGAACACCGGGGAGCTGTTTTTT	CASSFDSPNTGELFF
TRBD1	TRBV7-9	many	TRBJ2-2	TGTGCCAGCAGGACCAGGGGGAGCGTCCTCACCGGGGAGCTGTTTTTT	CASRTRGSVLTGELFF
TRBD1	TRBV18	few	TRBJ1-3	TGTGCCAGCTCACCGTCACAGGGGCCTGGAAACACCATATATTTT	CASSPSQGPGNTIYF
-	TRBV20-1	few	TRBJ2-5	TGCAGTGCTAGAAGGGGTCGAGAGACCCAGTACTTC	CSARRGRETQYF